Here is one T cell receptor beta chain with its context. Its target is not known. Germline V gene data show CDR1 as SNHLY and CDR2 as FYNNEI. V was shortened by 2 bases and J by 5 bases, with 12 bases between the two germline ends. CDR3 length equals 15 residues. Produced via immunoSEQ multiplex PCR; TCRdb's table is partial and in-frame only. This sample has about 21,000 clones, with 70% to 85% found just once. This specimen belongs to a study of T cell responses to AZD1222 COVID-19 vaccine. Across the study: Analyses pooled second doses at about 4 or about 12 weeks. Study-wide points: As reported, nearly half of all spike-specific TCRs target variant regions that are unmutated.

The receptor was derived from an adult in good health. This specimen consisted of peripheral blood, obtained on day 0 of AZD1222 vaccination. V gene TRBV2 combines with J gene TRBJ1-4; D remains unclear. CDR3 region: CASSEQQRRNEKLFF. The CDR3 nucleotides are TGTGCCAGCAGTGAACAGCAGCGCAGGAATGAAAAACTGTTTTTT.